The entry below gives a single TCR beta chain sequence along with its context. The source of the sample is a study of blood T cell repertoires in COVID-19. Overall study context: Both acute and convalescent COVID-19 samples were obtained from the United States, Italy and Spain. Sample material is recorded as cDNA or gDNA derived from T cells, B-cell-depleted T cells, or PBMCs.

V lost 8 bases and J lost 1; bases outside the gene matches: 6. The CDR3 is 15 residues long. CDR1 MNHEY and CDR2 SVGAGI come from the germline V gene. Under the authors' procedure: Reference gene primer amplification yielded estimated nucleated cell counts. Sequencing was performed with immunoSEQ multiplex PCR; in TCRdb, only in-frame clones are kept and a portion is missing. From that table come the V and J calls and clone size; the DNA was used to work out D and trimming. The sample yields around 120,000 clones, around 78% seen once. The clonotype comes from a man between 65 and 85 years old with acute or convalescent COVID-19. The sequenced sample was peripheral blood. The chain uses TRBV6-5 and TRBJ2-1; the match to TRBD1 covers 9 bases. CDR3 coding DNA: TGTGCCAGCCAGCCCGACAGGGGGTCCTACAATGAGCAGTTCTTC. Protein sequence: CASQPDRGSYNEQFF.